These 20 T cell receptor beta chains came from one sample sequenced in a study of blood T cell repertoires in COVID-19. The table came from immunoSEQ multiplex PCR; TCRdb's copy has only in-frame clones and leaves some out. The table has roughly 80,000 clones, approximately 89% seen once; the top ten hold approximately 1.8%. Sample: peripheral blood. These receptors all stem from a woman aged 60-75 years with acute or convalescent COVID-19.

The chain couples TRBV27 to TRBJ2-3; no firm D call. The CDR3 has 16 amino acids. Trimming stripped 5 bases from V and 0 bases from J, with 15 bases between. Germline lookup yields CDR1 MNHEY and CDR2 SMNVEV (reference sequence). CDR3 region: CASSPSSHSSTDTQYF. Written as DNA, the CDR3 is TGTGCCAGCAGTCCCTCGTCCCACTCTAGCACAGATACGCAGTATTTT.

The V and J genes are TRBV4-2 and TRBJ2-7, with 12 bases fitting TRBD2. Per the germline V gene, CDR1 is LGHNA and CDR2 is YNFKEQ. V shed 1 base and J 2 bases; nucleotides not matched to a gene: 0. This CDR3 is 15 amino acids long. The DNA of the CDR3 is TGTGCCAGCAGCCAAGGGACTAGCGGGACCTACGAGCAGTACTTC. It translates to CASSQGTSGTYEQYF.

The rearrangement links TRBV5-6 to TRBJ2-1; D call uncertain. The CDR3 runs to 15 residues. The V gene lost 1 base and the J gene lost 0 bases, with 8 bases spanning the gap. The germline V gene has CDR1 SGHDT and CDR2 YYEEEE. The CDR3 spells CASSLRLASYNEQFF. CDR3 DNA sequence: TGTGCCAGCAGCTTGAGACTGGCCTCCTACAATGAGCAGTTCTTC.

This sequence joins TRBV10-3 and TRBJ1-1; D is uncertain. This CDR3 comprises 14 residues. Trimming shortened V by 2 bases and J by 7 bases, and 14 bases separated the two germline ends. CDR1 is ENHRY and CDR2 is SYGVKD in the germline V gene. CDR3 amino acids: CAISEEGWGGEAFF. Here the CDR3 DNA reads TGTGCCATCAGTGAGGAGGGCTGGGGTGGTGAAGCTTTCTTT.

The CDR3 region is CAWSLYTSYNSPLHF. CDR3 coding DNA: TGTGCCTGGAGTCTATATACCTCCTATAATTCACCCCTCCACTTT. The J gene is TRBJ1-6, the V gene TRBV30; D gene uncertain. Germline V gene lookup returns CDR1 GTSNPN and CDR2 SVGIG (reference sequence). Trimming stripped 2 bases from V and 0 bases from J, with 8 bases between. The CDR3 is 15 residues long.

This clone was recorded a few times. The rearrangement links TRBV2 to TRBJ1-2; TRBD1 matches 7 bases. Germline V gives CDR1 SNHLY, CDR2 FYNNEI. The CDR3 is made up of 12 amino acids. J gave up 8 bases and V 6 bases, and 6 bases lay outside the gene matches. CDR3 in amino acids: CASSETGYGYTF. The CDR3, as DNA: TGTGCCAGCAGCGAGACAGGGTACGGCTACACCTTC.

The rearrangement uses TRBV27 and TRBJ1-5; D remains ambiguous. Germline V gene lookup returns CDR1 MNHEY and CDR2 SMNVEV (reference sequence). The CDR3 extends over 16 amino acids. The ends were cut back, 5 bases at V and 1 base at J, with 15 bases in the middle. For the CDR3, the DNA is TGTGCCAGCAGTCCTGAGGGTGTTACGAGCAATCAGCCCCAGCATTTT. Its protein product is CASSPEGVTSNQPQHF.

In its sample, this clone was seen once. The chain carries TRBV5-1 and TRBJ2-5; 8 bases fit TRBD1. J was trimmed by 2 bases and V by 0 bases; bases with no gene match: 3. The CDR3 runs 15 residues. Germline CDR1 is SGHRS and CDR2 is YFSETQ. The CDR3 region has the DNA TGCGCCAGCAGCTTGGTAGGGACAGGACAAGAGACCCAGTACTTC. It is translated as CASSLVGTGQETQYF.

The chain carries TRBV6-5 and TRBJ2-7; 9 bases align to TRBD1. V lost 0 bases to trimming and J lost 5 bases; unmatched junction nucleotides: 8. The germline V gene encodes CDR1 MNHEY and CDR2 SVGAGI. The CDR3 has 16 amino acids. This CDR3 is CASSYSRTGVFNEQYF. CDR3 bases: TGTGCCAGCAGTTACTCGAGGACAGGGGTGTTTAACGAGCAGTACTTC.

This sequence joins TRBV11-1 and TRBJ1-2; TRBD1 matches at 9 bases. This CDR3 spans 15 amino acids. Germline V gene lookup returns CDR1 SGHAT and CDR2 FQDESV (reference sequence). V lost 6 bases to trimming and J lost 5 bases; unmatched junction nucleotides: 10. The CDR3 DNA follows: TGTGCCAGCAGTTCGGGACAGGGAAAGGGATATGGCTACACCTTC. It yields the protein CASSSGQGKGYGYTF.

The count of this clone is one. CDR3: CASSSGTSGIPNTGELFF. CDR3 nucleotide sequence: TGTGCCAGCAGCTCCGGGACTAGCGGGATTCCGAACACCGGGGAGCTGTTTTTT. The chain links TRBV7-2 to TRBJ2-2, with TRBD2 matching over 13 bases. This CDR3 is built from 18 residues. V gave up 4 bases and J gave up 0 bases; unmatched junction bases: 5. Germline V gene data show CDR1 as SGHTA and CDR2 as FQGNSA.

V is TRBV28 and J is TRBJ1-2, with 8 positions matching TRBD1. Trimming took 6 bases from V and 0 from J; bases not matched to a gene: 15. The CDR3 extends over 18 amino acids. Germline CDR1 MDHEN, CDR2 SYDVKM. The DNA of the CDR3 is TGTGCCAGCAGGATACTTACAGGGGGGCGGAGGGCTAACTATGGCTACACCTTC. It specifies CASRILTGGRRANYGYTF.

This clone occurred a few times. The J gene is TRBJ2-1, the V gene TRBV7-2; D is perhaps TRBD1 (5 bases). The CDR3 extends over 14 amino acids. The germline V and J ends were trimmed by 8 bases and 7 bases, with 18 bases remaining between them. In germline, CDR1 is SGHTA, CDR2 FQGNSA. DNA of the CDR3: TGTGCCAGCGCACCTCCACGCAGGGTAAATGAGCAGTTCTTC. It is translated as CASAPPRRVNEQFF.

This chain links TRBV19 with TRBJ1-5; 7 nucleotides align to TRBD1. CDR1 and CDR2 (germline): LNHDA, SQIVND (reference sequence). This CDR3 spans 16 amino acids. Trimming at V came to 6 bases and at J to 0 bases, leaving 8 bases not matched to a gene. Here the CDR3 reads CASREQGTNSNQPQHF. CDR3 nucleotide sequence: TGTGCCAGTAGGGAACAGGGGACAAATAGCAATCAGCCCCAGCATTTT. The whole variable domain, filled in from reference TRBV19 and TRBJ1-5, reads DGGITQSPKYLFRKEGQNVTLSCEQNLNHDAMYWYRQDPGQGLRLIYYSQIVNDFQKGDIAEGYSVSREKKESFPLTVTSAQKNPTAFYLCASREQGTNSNQPQHFGDGTRLSIL.

The rearrangement uses TRBV10-3 and TRBJ2-2; 7 bases align to TRBD1. The CDR3 is made up of 16 amino acids. V shed 6 bases and J 5 bases; nucleotides not matched to a gene: 12. The germline V gene encodes CDR1 ENHRY and CDR2 SYGVKD. In DNA, the CDR3 is TGTGCCATCAGAAAAACTAACAGGGGTGAAACCGGGGAGCTGTTTTTT. Protein sequence: CAIRKTNRGETGELFF.

This sequence joins TRBV11-3 and TRBJ2-3, with TRBD1 matching 8 bases. Trimming at V came to 4 bases and at J to 2 bases, leaving 8 bases not matched to a gene. This CDR3 comprises 16 residues. From germline, CDR1 is SGHNT and CDR2 YENEEA. CDR3 DNA: TGTGCCAGCAGCTCAGAAGGGGACAGGCCCACAGATACGCAGTATTTT. Amino acids: CASSSEGDRPTDTQYF.

V is TRBV5-4 and J is TRBJ2-3, with 12 positions matching TRBD2. Germline trimming cut 3 bases from V and 6 bases from J; bases unmatched to any gene: 8. Germline V CDR1 and CDR2: SGHNT, YYREEE (reference sequence). This CDR3 has 16 amino acids. CDR3 amino acids: CASSSRTSGVGDTQYF. Written as DNA, the CDR3 is TGTGCCAGCAGCTCTAGGACTAGCGGGGTCGGGGATACGCAGTATTTT.

This chain uses TRBV5-1 with TRBJ2-3; 10 bases match TRBD2. The CDR3 has 16 amino acids. Trimming at V came to 5 bases and at J to 3 bases, leaving 9 bases not matched to a gene. Germline CDR1 and CDR2: SGHRS and YFSETQ. The CDR3, as DNA: TGCGCCAGCAGTGGGCTAGCGGGAGCTGGAACAGATACGCAGTATTTT. Residues: CASSGLAGAGTDTQYF.

V and J are TRBV30 and TRBJ2-2, with D possibly being TRBD2 (6 bases). Germline values: CDR1 GTSNPN, CDR2 SVGIG (reference sequence). The CDR3 loop spans 16 amino acids. V was shortened by 2 bases and J by 3 bases, with 16 bases between the two germline ends. The CDR3 is CAWSLQPGGDTGELFF. Here the CDR3 DNA reads TGTGCCTGGAGTCTACAACCCGGGGGTGACACCGGGGAGCTGTTTTTT.

The chain couples TRBV3-1 (or the pseudogene TRBV3-2) to TRBJ1-1; 7 bases are shared with TRBD1. V lost 2 bases and J lost 4; bases outside the gene matches: 4. Germline V gene data show CDR1 as LGHDT and CDR2 as YNNKEL (reference sequence). There are 14 residues in the CDR3. The CDR3 is CASSQMTGSTEAFF. The CDR3 DNA is TGTGCCAGCAGCCAAATGACAGGGAGCACTGAAGCTTTCTTT.